This is a list of T cell receptor beta chains from one sample in a study of T cell responses to AZD1222 COVID-19 vaccine. Repertoires were generated with immunoSEQ multiplex PCR, while TCRdb's copy carries only in-frame clones and drops some. The table has 120,000 to 150,000 clones, 85% to 95% seen once. The source material was peripheral blood, sampled on day 0 of MenACWY control vaccination. These receptors all stem from an adult in good health. Each CDR3 is given with its conserved first and last residue. D genes are given only for firm matches. Part of the rows lack a size; the others show once, few, many or a class for expanded clones.

cdr3_aa: CASSLSSTAERSYEQYF
cdr3_nt: TGTGCCAGCAGTTTATCGAGTACGGCAGAGCGTAGCTACGAGCAGTACTTC
clone_size: .
v_call: TRBV27
d_call: .
j_call: TRBJ2-7

cdr3_aa: CASSLSGTGSNEQYF
cdr3_nt: TGTGCCAGCAGCCTTTCCGGGACAGGGTCTAACGAGCAGTACTTC
clone_size: few
v_call: TRBV13
d_call: TRBD1
j_call: TRBJ2-7

cdr3_aa: CASSARDYNEQFF
cdr3_nt: TGTGCCAGTAGCGCGAGGGACTACAATGAGCAGTTCTTC
clone_size: .
v_call: TRBV19
d_call: .
j_call: TRBJ2-1

cdr3_aa: CASSDPGTGGDGYTF
cdr3_nt: TGTGCCAGCAGCGATCCCGGGACAGGGGGCGATGGCTACACCTTC
clone_size: .
v_call: TRBV27
d_call: TRBD1
j_call: TRBJ1-2

cdr3_aa: CASSKFGRREGYTF
cdr3_nt: TGTGCCAGCAGCAAGTTCGGACGTCGGGAGGGCTACACCTTC
clone_size: .
v_call: TRBV21-1
d_call: .
j_call: TRBJ1-2

cdr3_aa: CASSLSATSYNEQFF
cdr3_nt: TGTGCCAGCAGTTTATCCGCGACCTCCTACAATGAGCAGTTCTTC
clone_size: .
v_call: TRBV27
d_call: .
j_call: TRBJ2-1

cdr3_aa: CASSQDVSGGSPLHF
cdr3_nt: TGCGCCAGCAGCCAAGACGTTAGCGGTGGGTCACCCCTCCACTTT
clone_size: once
v_call: TRBV5-1
d_call: .
j_call: TRBJ1-6

cdr3_aa: CASIGTGNEKLFF
cdr3_nt: TGTGCCAGCATAGGGACAGGGAATGAAAAACTGTTTTTT
clone_size: .
v_call: TRBV3-1/TRBV3-2
d_call: TRBD1
j_call: TRBJ1-4

cdr3_aa: CASSTRPGTGSNEQFF
cdr3_nt: TGTGCCAGCAGCACACGTCCCGGGACAGGGAGCAATGAGCAGTTCTTC
clone_size: .
v_call: TRBV7-2
d_call: TRBD1
j_call: TRBJ2-1

cdr3_aa: CATSETKGTQYF
cdr3_nt: TGTGCCACCAGTGAAACCAAAGGTACGCAGTATTTT
clone_size: .
v_call: TRBV24-1
d_call: .
j_call: TRBJ2-3

cdr3_aa: CASQLNPSTDTQYF
cdr3_nt: TGTGCCAGCCAATTGAACCCTAGCACAGATACGCAGTATTTT
clone_size: .
v_call: TRBV7-7
d_call: .
j_call: TRBJ2-3

cdr3_aa: CASSLGVHNEQFF
cdr3_nt: TGTGCCAGCAGCTTAGGGGTCCACAATGAGCAGTTCTTC
clone_size: .
v_call: TRBV11-2
d_call: .
j_call: TRBJ2-1

cdr3_aa: CASSQGGQNYGYTF
cdr3_nt: TGTGCCAGCAGCCAAGGGGGACAGAACTATGGCTACACCTTC
clone_size: .
v_call: TRBV3-1/TRBV3-2
d_call: TRBD1
j_call: TRBJ1-2

cdr3_aa: CAWSVGTRETQYF
cdr3_nt: TGTGCCTGGAGTGTAGGGACCCGGGAGACCCAGTACTTC
clone_size: .
v_call: TRBV30
d_call: .
j_call: TRBJ2-5

cdr3_aa: CASSRSGGAIDNEQFF
cdr3_nt: TGTGCCAGCAGCCGGAGCGGGGGGGCCATAGACAATGAGCAGTTCTTC
clone_size: once
v_call: TRBV4-2
d_call: TRBD2
j_call: TRBJ2-1

cdr3_aa: CASSLGDTQYF
cdr3_nt: TGTGCCAGCAGTTTAGGGGATACGCAGTATTTT
clone_size: .
v_call: TRBV27
d_call: .
j_call: TRBJ2-3

cdr3_aa: CASSFRLRNLYNEQFF
cdr3_nt: TGTGCCAGCAGTTTCCGCTTGCGGAACCTTTACAATGAGCAGTTCTTC
clone_size: .
v_call: TRBV28
d_call: .
j_call: TRBJ2-1

cdr3_aa: CASSLSRVGIMNTEAFF
cdr3_nt: TGTGCCAGCAGTTTATCGAGGGTTGGGATCATGAACACTGAAGCTTTCTTT
clone_size: .
v_call: TRBV27
d_call: .
j_call: TRBJ1-1

cdr3_aa: CPQTPAYEQYF
cdr3_nt: TGTCCCCAGACCCCAGCATACGAGCAGTACTTC
clone_size: .
v_call: TRBV27
d_call: .
j_call: TRBJ2-7

cdr3_aa: CASSFMPMVFPFF
cdr3_nt: TGTGCCAGCAGTTTTATGCCCATGGTATTCCCGTTCTTC
clone_size: .
v_call: TRBV27
d_call: .
j_call: TRBJ2-1

cdr3_aa: CASSPSGTVEDTQYF
cdr3_nt: TGCGCCAGCAGCCCCTCCGGGACAGTAGAAGATACGCAGTATTTT
clone_size: .
v_call: TRBV5-1
d_call: TRBD1
j_call: TRBJ2-3

cdr3_aa: CACGTGGIEAFF
cdr3_nt: TGTGCCTGCGGGACAGGGGGTATCGAAGCTTTCTTT
clone_size: once
v_call: TRBV30
d_call: TRBD1
j_call: TRBJ1-1

cdr3_aa: CASSQQGSSGNTIYF
cdr3_nt: TGTGCCAGCAGCCAACAGGGGTCGTCTGGAAACACCATATATTTT
clone_size: .
v_call: TRBV3-1/TRBV3-2
d_call: .
j_call: TRBJ1-3

cdr3_aa: CASGLTRTGAYQNTEAFF
cdr3_nt: TGTGCTAGTGGTTTGACTAGGACGGGCGCCTACCAGAACACTGAAGCTTTCTTT
clone_size: once
v_call: TRBV12-5
d_call: .
j_call: TRBJ1-1

cdr3_aa: CASSLLGTGKNIQYF
cdr3_nt: TGCGCCAGCAGCTTGCTCGGGACAGGGAAAAACATTCAGTACTTC
clone_size: once
v_call: TRBV5-1
d_call: TRBD1
j_call: TRBJ2-4

cdr3_aa: CASSPRTSGLLDSYNEQFF
cdr3_nt: TGTGCCAGCAGCCCCCGGACTAGCGGACTACTAGACTCCTACAATGAGCAGTTCTTC
clone_size: .
v_call: TRBV7-2
d_call: TRBD2
j_call: TRBJ2-1

cdr3_aa: CASSASTVNEQFF
cdr3_nt: TGTGCCAGCAGCGCCAGTACAGTAAATGAGCAGTTCTTC
clone_size: .
v_call: TRBV7-3
d_call: .
j_call: TRBJ2-1

cdr3_aa: CASRDSIVDGYTF
cdr3_nt: TGTGCCAGCAGGGACAGTATCGTCGATGGCTACACCTTC
clone_size: .
v_call: TRBV6-5
d_call: .
j_call: TRBJ1-2

cdr3_aa: CASSFGGVGSPLHF
cdr3_nt: TGCGCCAGCAGCTTCGGCGGAGTTGGTTCACCCCTCCACTTT
clone_size: .
v_call: TRBV5-1
d_call: .
j_call: TRBJ1-6

cdr3_aa: CAIGTSGGFNEQFF
cdr3_nt: TGTGCCATCGGGACTAGCGGGGGGTTCAATGAGCAGTTCTTC
clone_size: .
v_call: TRBV10-3
d_call: TRBD2
j_call: TRBJ2-1

cdr3_aa: CASSLTREQYF
cdr3_nt: TGTGCCAGCAGCTTAACCCGCGAGCAGTACTTC
clone_size: once
v_call: TRBV7-6
d_call: .
j_call: TRBJ2-7

cdr3_aa: CAISDHERLAGGAIGPTNTQYF
cdr3_nt: TGTGCCATCAGTGACCACGAAAGACTAGCGGGGGGGGCGATCGGACCAACAAATACGCAGTATTTT
clone_size: .
v_call: TRBV10-3
d_call: TRBD2
j_call: TRBJ2-3

cdr3_aa: CSTDRGRRVTNTEAFF
cdr3_nt: TGCAGCACGGACAGGGGGCGCAGGGTAACCAACACTGAAGCTTTCTTT
clone_size: .
v_call: TRBV29-1
d_call: TRBD1
j_call: TRBJ1-1

cdr3_aa: CASSLDVRGYTF
cdr3_nt: TGTGCCAGCAGCTTAGATGTGCGGGGCTACACCTTC
clone_size: .
v_call: TRBV7-9
d_call: .
j_call: TRBJ1-2

cdr3_aa: CASSLNRPTDTQYF
cdr3_nt: TGTGCCAGCAGCTTAAACAGGCCCACAGATACGCAGTATTTT
clone_size: .
v_call: TRBV7-2
d_call: .
j_call: TRBJ2-3

cdr3_aa: CASRRDSLMNTEAFF
cdr3_nt: TGTGCCAGCAGGAGGGACAGCTTGATGAACACTGAAGCTTTCTTT
clone_size: .
v_call: TRBV2
d_call: TRBD1
j_call: TRBJ1-1

cdr3_aa: CASSEGLQETQYF
cdr3_nt: TGTGCCAGCAGTGAAGGTCTCCAAGAGACCCAGTACTTC
clone_size: few
v_call: TRBV6-1
d_call: .
j_call: TRBJ2-5

cdr3_aa: CASSEFPGDEKLFF
cdr3_nt: TGTGCCAGCAGTGAGTTCCCCGGGGATGAAAAACTGTTTTTT
clone_size: .
v_call: TRBV2
d_call: .
j_call: TRBJ1-4

cdr3_aa: CASSDREGDGTEAFF
cdr3_nt: TGCGCCAGCAGCGACAGGGAGGGGGATGGCACTGAAGCTTTCTTT
clone_size: .
v_call: TRBV5-1
d_call: TRBD1
j_call: TRBJ1-1

cdr3_aa: CASSPAQWSSYEQYF
cdr3_nt: TGTGCCAGCAGCCCTGCTCAATGGAGCTCCTACGAGCAGTACTTC
clone_size: .
v_call: TRBV3-1/TRBV3-2
d_call: .
j_call: TRBJ2-7

cdr3_aa: CASSQSTPRGANEKLFF
cdr3_nt: TGCGCCAGCAGTCAATCAACCCCAAGGGGGGCTAATGAAAAACTGTTTTTT
clone_size: .
v_call: TRBV23-1
d_call: .
j_call: TRBJ1-4

cdr3_aa: CASSLGASGSDEQYF
cdr3_nt: TGTGCCAGCAGTTTAGGGGCTAGCGGGAGCGACGAGCAGTACTTC
clone_size: .
v_call: TRBV28
d_call: TRBD2
j_call: TRBJ2-7

cdr3_aa: CASSQGAHQPQHF
cdr3_nt: TGTGCCAGCAGCCAGGGGGCCCATCAGCCCCAGCATTTT
clone_size: .
v_call: TRBV6-2/TRBV6-3
d_call: TRBD1
j_call: TRBJ1-5

cdr3_aa: CASSLPGQGKDTQYF
cdr3_nt: TGTGCCAGCAGTTTACCTGGACAGGGTAAAGATACGCAGTATTTT
clone_size: once
v_call: TRBV28
d_call: TRBD1
j_call: TRBJ2-3

cdr3_aa: CASSDRLADFTGELFF
cdr3_nt: TGCGCCAGCAGTGATCGGCTAGCGGATTTCACCGGGGAGCTGTTTTTT
clone_size: .
v_call: TRBV10-1
d_call: TRBD2
j_call: TRBJ2-2

cdr3_aa: CASSLVGQGSVNTEAFF
cdr3_nt: TGTGCCAGCAGCTTAGTCGGACAGGGGAGCGTGAACACTGAAGCTTTCTTT
clone_size: few
v_call: TRBV7-8
d_call: TRBD1
j_call: TRBJ1-1

cdr3_aa: CASSNAGIANTEAFF
cdr3_nt: TGTGCCAGTAGTAATGCAGGGATTGCGAACACTGAAGCTTTCTTT
clone_size: .
v_call: TRBV19
d_call: .
j_call: TRBJ1-1

cdr3_aa: CASSIWLGQGGNTEAFF
cdr3_nt: TGTGCCAGTAGTATTTGGTTGGGACAGGGAGGGAACACTGAAGCTTTCTTT
clone_size: .
v_call: TRBV19
d_call: TRBD1
j_call: TRBJ1-1

cdr3_aa: CASSPGFQTGELFF
cdr3_nt: TGTGCCAGCTCACCCGGGTTTCAGACCGGGGAGCTGTTTTTT
clone_size: .
v_call: TRBV18
d_call: .
j_call: TRBJ2-2

cdr3_aa: CASSLEADRYNEQFF
cdr3_nt: TGTGCCAGCAGCTTAGAAGCAGACAGATACAATGAGCAGTTCTTC
clone_size: .
v_call: TRBV11-2
d_call: .
j_call: TRBJ2-1

cdr3_aa: CASSQDQVALTYEQYF
cdr3_nt: TGTGCCAGCAGCCAAGATCAGGTAGCCTTAACCTACGAGCAGTACTTC
clone_size: .
v_call: TRBV4-2
d_call: .
j_call: TRBJ2-7

cdr3_aa: CASSPGQGQKNEQYF
cdr3_nt: TGCGCCAGCAGCCCTGGACAGGGTCAGAAAAACGAGCAGTACTTC
clone_size: .
v_call: TRBV5-1
d_call: TRBD1
j_call: TRBJ2-7